What follows describes a single TCR beta chain. What it binds is not known. Sequencing used immunoSEQ multiplex PCR; TCRdb keeps in-frame clones, though not all of them. The repertoire holds a few million clones, around 90% seen once, with around 0.38% in the top ten. This specimen belongs to a study of shared clonotypes between healthy human individuals. Background on the study: Each donor contributed plates that comprised three CD4 naive, three CD4 memory, two CD8 naive and one CD8 memory. Study-level results: Few donors limited the genetic and exposure-history diversity represented. What rarefaction showed was incomplete sorted-subset sequencing despite large depth.

V was shortened by 0 bases and J by 6 bases, with 14 bases between the two germline ends. CDR1 is MNHNS, CDR2 SASEGT, per germline. This CDR3 has 16 residues. The source material was naive CD4+ T cells from PBMCs. Subset in this sample: CD45RA+ positively selected. The gene calls are TRBV6-1 and TRBJ1-4, with D unresolved. The sequence came from a man aged 18 to 29 in good health. Some clones in this sample may be carry-over from other donors' samples. The CDR3 DNA reads TGTGCCAGCAGTGAAGCGCGGGGAGGGATTGATGAAAAACTGTTTTTT. Its protein product is CASSEARGGIDEKLFF.